The rows below give T cell receptor beta chains drawn from one sample of a study of OX40 agonist ivuxolimab in advanced cancers. Using immunoSEQ multiplex PCR, the repertoire was profiled, and TCRdb retains in-frame clones only, with some absent. The sample yields about 5,800 clones, 81% seen once. The input for sequencing was CD4+ or CD8+ T cells sorted from blood, taken in a trial of the OX40 agonist ivuxolimab. These TCRs come from an adult with an advanced solid tumor such as melanoma, head and neck, liver or kidney cancer. CDR3s include the opening cysteine and the closing phenylalanine or tryptophan. Fields, in order: clone size, J gene, V gene, D gene, CDR3 DNA, CDR3 protein. D genes are given only for firm matches. Only part of the rows carry a size: once, few, many, or a class if the clone is expanded.

-,TRBJ2-5,TRBV9,TRBD2,TGTGCCAGCAGCTCCAGCGGGGGGGCCGGGGAGACCCAGTACTTC,CASSSSGGAGETQYF
-,TRBJ2-7,TRBV30,-,TGTGCCTGGAGTACGGGTCAGGGAGTACGAGAGCAGTACTTC,CAWSTGQGVREQYF
-,TRBJ1-5,TRBV30,-,TGTGCCTGGAGTGACGATGTAGGGGGGCCCCAGCATTTT,CAWSDDVGGPQHF
few,TRBJ1-1,TRBV9,-,TGTGCCAGCAGCGGCCGAGGTGAGGGAGCTTTCTTT,CASSGRGEGAFF
-,TRBJ2-3,TRBV27,-,TGTGCCAGCAGTTTATCGGTTCGTAGCACAGATACGCAGTATTTT,CASSLSVRSTDTQYF
-,TRBJ2-7,TRBV27,TRBD1,TGTGCCAGCAGTTTATACCCGGGACAGCCCACCGGTGGGCAGTACTTC,CASSLYPGQPTGGQYF
few,TRBJ2-7,TRBV27,-,TGTGCCAGCAGTTTATCGACGACGGGCGGTTCAGAGCAGTACTTC,CASSLSTTGGSEQYF
once,TRBJ2-7,TRBV5-4,-,TGTGCCACCACCTCCCCAACGGAGCAGTACTTC,CATTSPTEQYF
few,TRBJ1-4,TRBV21-1,-,TGTGCCAGCAGCAAAGATCGGGGCGGGGAAAAACTGTTTTTT,CASSKDRGGEKLFF
-,TRBJ2-7,TRBV5-5,TRBD1,TGTGCCAGCAGCCAAAGGACAGGGACCCTATACGAGCAGTACTTC,CASSQRTGTLYEQYF
-,TRBJ2-1,TRBV28,-,TGTGCCAGCACCACGGAGGGGCGATCCTACAATGAGCAGTTCTTC,CASTTEGRSYNEQFF
-,TRBJ1-1,TRBV30,-,TGTGCCTGGGAAATTAACACTGAAGCTTTCTTT,CAWEINTEAFF
-,TRBJ2-7,TRBV27,-,TGTGCCAGCAGTTTCGGGGGCGAGCAGTACTTC,CASSFGGEQYF
-,TRBJ2-1,TRBV9,-,TGTGCCAGCAGCGTAGGGGGGGGCGCGGACAATGAGCAGTTCTTC,CASSVGGGADNEQFF
-,TRBJ2-1,TRBV4-2,TRBD1,TGTGCCAGCAGCCAAGATCGGTACCAGGGGGCCAACAATGAGCAGTTCTTC,CASSQDRYQGANNEQFF
-,TRBJ1-2,TRBV27,TRBD1,TGTGCCAGCAGTTTCCAGGGGGACTATGGCTACACCTTC,CASSFQGDYGYTF
once,TRBJ2-3,TRBV28,TRBD2,TGTGCCAGCACTAGCGGGGGGGTAGATACGCAGTATTTT,CASTSGGVDTQYF
-,TRBJ2-1,TRBV27,TRBD1,TGTGCCAGCAGTCAAACCCGGGACAGGGGAGGTAATGAGCAGTTCTTC,CASSQTRDRGGNEQFF
-,TRBJ2-1,TRBV13,-,TGTGCCAGCAGCTTTACCCGGGCCCATGAGCAGTTCTTC,CASSFTRAHEQFF
-,TRBJ2-1,TRBV18,-,TGTGCCAGCCCGGGCCCCGCCGGCGATGAGCAGTTCTTC,CASPGPAGDEQFF
-,TRBJ2-7,TRBV12-5,TRBD1,TGTGCTAGTGGTCTACCCAGGGGGTTAAGCTACGAGCAGTACTTC,CASGLPRGLSYEQYF
-,TRBJ2-5,TRBV2,TRBD2,TGTGCCAGCAGCCCCGGGGAGCGGGGCTTCCAAGAGACCCAGTACTTC,CASSPGERGFQETQYF
-,TRBJ2-7,TRBV5-5,-,TGTGCCAGCAGCACGGGACTCACCTACGAGCAGTACTTC,CASSTGLTYEQYF
-,TRBJ1-1,TRBV6-5,-,TGTGCCAGCAGCCAAGGGGCGCGGACTGAAGCTTTCTTT,CASSQGARTEAFF
-,TRBJ2-7,TRBV11-2,-,TGTGCCAGCAGCTTAATTCCAGATTCCTACGAGCAGTACTTC,CASSLIPDSYEQYF
-,TRBJ2-3,TRBV27,-,TGTGCCAGCAGTCGGGGTGGAGATACGCAGTATTTT,CASSRGGDTQYF
-,TRBJ1-5,TRBV19,-,TGTGCCAGTAGTATTTCGGGGGGACTGAGCAATCAGCCCCAGCATTTT,CASSISGGLSNQPQHF